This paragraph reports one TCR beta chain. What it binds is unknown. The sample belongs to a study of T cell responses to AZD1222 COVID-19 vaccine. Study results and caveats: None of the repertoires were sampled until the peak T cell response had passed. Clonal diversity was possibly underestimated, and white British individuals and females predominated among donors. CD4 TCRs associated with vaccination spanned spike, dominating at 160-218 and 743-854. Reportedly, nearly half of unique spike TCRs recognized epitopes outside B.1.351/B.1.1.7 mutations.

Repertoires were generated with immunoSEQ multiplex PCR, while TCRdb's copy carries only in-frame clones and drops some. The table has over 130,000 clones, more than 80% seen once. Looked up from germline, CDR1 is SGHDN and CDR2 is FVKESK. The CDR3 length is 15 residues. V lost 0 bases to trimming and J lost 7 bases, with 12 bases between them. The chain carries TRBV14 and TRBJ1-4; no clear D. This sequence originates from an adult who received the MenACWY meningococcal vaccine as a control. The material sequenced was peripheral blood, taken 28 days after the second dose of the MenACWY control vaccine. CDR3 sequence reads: CASSQEFGYSEKLFF. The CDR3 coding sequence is TGTGCCAGCAGCCAAGAGTTCGGTTATAGTGAAAAACTGTTTTTT. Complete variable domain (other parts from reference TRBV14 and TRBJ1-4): EAGVTQFPSHSVIEKGQTVTLRCDPISGHDNLYWYRRVMGKEIKFLLHFVKESKQDESGMPNNRFLAERTGGTYSTLKVQPAELEDSGVYFCASSQEFGYSEKLFFGSGTQLSVL.